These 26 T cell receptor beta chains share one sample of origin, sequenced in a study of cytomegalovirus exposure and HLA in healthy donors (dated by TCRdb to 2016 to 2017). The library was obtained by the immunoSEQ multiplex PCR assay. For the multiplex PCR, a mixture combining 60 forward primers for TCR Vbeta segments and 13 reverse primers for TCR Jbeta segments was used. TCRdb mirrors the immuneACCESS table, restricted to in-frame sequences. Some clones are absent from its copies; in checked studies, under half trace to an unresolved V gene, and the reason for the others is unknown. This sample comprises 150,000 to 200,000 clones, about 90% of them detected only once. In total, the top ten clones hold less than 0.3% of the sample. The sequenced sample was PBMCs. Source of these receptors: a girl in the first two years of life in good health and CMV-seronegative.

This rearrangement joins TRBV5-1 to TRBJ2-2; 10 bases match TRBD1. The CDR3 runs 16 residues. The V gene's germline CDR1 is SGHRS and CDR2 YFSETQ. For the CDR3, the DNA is TGCGCTACCCGATGGACAGGGGGTTCGAACACCGGGGAGCTGTTTTTT. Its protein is CATRWTGGSNTGELFF.

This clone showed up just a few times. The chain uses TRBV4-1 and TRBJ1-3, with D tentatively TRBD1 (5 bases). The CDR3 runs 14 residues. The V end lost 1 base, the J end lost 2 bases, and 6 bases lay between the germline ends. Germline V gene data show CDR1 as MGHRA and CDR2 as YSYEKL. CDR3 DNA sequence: TGCGCCAGCAGCCAAGTGGGGCCTGGAAACACCATATATTTT. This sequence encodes CASSQVGPGNTIYF.

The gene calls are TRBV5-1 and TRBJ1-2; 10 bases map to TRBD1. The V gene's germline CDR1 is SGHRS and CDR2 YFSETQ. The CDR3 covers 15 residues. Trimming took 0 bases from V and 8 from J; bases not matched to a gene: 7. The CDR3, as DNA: TGCGCCAGCAGCTTGGAATGGACAGGGGGTCCAGGCTACACCTTC. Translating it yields CASSLEWTGGPGYTF.

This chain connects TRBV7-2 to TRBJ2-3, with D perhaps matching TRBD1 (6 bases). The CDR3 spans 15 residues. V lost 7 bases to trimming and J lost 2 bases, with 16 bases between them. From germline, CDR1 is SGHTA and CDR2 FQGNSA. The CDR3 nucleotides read TGTGCCAGCAATAAAAACGGACAGCCCACAGATACGCAGTATTTT. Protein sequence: CASNKNGQPTDTQYF.

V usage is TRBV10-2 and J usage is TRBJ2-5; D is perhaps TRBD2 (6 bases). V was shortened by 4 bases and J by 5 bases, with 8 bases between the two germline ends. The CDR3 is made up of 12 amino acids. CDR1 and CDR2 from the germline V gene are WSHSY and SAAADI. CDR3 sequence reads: CASSGGAETQYF. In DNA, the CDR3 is TGCGCCAGCAGTGGCGGGGCCGAGACCCAGTACTTC.

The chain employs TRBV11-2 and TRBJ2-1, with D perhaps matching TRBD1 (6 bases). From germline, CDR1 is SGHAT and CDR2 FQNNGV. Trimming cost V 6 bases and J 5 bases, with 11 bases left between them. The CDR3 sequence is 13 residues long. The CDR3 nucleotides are TGTGCCAGCAGTTACGGACAGAACAATGAGCAGTTCTTC. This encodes CASSYGQNNEQFF.

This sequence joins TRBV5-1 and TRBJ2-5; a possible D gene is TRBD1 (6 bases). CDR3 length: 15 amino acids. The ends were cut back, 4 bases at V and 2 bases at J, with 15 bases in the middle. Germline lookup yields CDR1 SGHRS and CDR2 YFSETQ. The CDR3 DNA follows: TGCGCCAGCAGCCTATCAGGGACATCACAAGAGACCCAGTACTTC. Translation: CASSLSGTSQETQYF.

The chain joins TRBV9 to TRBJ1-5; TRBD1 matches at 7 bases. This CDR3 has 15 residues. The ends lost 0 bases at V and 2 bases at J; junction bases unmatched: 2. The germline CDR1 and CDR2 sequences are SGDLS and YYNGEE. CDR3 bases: TGTGCCAGCAGCGTAGGCCAGGGGGGCAATCAGCCCCAGCATTTT. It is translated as CASSVGQGGNQPQHF.

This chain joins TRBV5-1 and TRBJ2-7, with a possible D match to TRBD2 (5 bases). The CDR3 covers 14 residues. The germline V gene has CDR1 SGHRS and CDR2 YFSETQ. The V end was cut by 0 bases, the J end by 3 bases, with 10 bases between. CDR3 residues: CASSLVQEVYEQYF. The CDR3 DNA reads TGCGCCAGCAGCTTGGTTCAGGAGGTCTACGAGCAGTACTTC.

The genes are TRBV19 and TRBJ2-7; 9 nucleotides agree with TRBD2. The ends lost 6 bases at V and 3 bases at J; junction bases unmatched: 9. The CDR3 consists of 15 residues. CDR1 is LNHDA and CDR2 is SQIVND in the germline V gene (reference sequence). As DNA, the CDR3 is TGTGCCAGTAGGGGTGGGCGGGGGGGAATCTACGAGCAGTACTTC. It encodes CASRGGRGGIYEQYF.

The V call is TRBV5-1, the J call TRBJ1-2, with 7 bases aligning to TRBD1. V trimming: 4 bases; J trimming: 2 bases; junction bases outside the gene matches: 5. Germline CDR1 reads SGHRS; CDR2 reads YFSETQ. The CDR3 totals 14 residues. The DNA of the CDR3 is TGCGCCAGCAGCCCGACGACAGGGAACTATGGCTACACCTTC. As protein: CASSPTTGNYGYTF.

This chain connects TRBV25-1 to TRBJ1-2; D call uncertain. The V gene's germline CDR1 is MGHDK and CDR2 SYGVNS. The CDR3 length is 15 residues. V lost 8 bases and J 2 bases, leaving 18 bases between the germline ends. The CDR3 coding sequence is TGTGCCAGCCCTGTCTCAGGCAGTAACAACTATGGCTACACCTTC. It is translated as CASPVSGSNNYGYTF.

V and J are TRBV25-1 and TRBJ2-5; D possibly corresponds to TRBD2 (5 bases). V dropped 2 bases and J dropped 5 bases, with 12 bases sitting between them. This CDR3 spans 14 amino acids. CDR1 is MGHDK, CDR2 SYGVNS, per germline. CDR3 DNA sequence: TGTGCCAGCAGTGAACCCAACGGGGTGGAGACCCAGTACTTC. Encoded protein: CASSEPNGVETQYF.

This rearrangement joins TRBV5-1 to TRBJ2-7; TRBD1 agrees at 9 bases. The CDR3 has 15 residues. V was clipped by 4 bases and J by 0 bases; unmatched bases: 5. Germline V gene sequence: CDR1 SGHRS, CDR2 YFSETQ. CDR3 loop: CASSTTGGPSYEQYF. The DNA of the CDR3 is TGCGCCAGCAGCACCACAGGGGGCCCCTCCTACGAGCAGTACTTC.

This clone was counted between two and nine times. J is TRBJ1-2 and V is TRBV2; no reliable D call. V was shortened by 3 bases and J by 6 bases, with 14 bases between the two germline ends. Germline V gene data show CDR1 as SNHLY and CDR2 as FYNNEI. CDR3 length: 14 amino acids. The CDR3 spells CASSDLGDLDGYTF. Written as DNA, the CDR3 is TGTGCCAGCAGTGATCTCGGGGATCTTGATGGCTACACCTTC.

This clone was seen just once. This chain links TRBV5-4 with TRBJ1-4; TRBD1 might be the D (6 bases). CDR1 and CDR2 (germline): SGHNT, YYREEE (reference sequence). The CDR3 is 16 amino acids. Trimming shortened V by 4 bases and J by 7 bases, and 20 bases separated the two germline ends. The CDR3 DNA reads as TGTGCCAGCAGCCCCAGCGGGGGCACGGGGGGTGAAAAACTGTTTTTT. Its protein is CASSPSGGTGGEKLFF.

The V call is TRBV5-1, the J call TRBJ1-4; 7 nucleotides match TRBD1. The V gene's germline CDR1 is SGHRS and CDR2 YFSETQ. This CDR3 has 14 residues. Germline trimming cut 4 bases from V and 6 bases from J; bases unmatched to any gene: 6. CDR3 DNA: TGCGCCAGCAGCCCCAGGGGGTACGATGAAAAACTGTTTTTT. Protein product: CASSPRGYDEKLFF.

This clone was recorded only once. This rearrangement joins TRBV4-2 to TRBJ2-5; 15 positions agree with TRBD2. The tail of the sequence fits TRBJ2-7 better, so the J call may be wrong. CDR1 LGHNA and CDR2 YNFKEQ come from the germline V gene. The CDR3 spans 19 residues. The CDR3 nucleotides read TGTGCCAGCAGCCAAGAAGGGGGACTAGCGGGAGGTCGTGCCTACGAGCAGTACTTC. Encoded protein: CASSQEGGLAGGRAYEQYF.

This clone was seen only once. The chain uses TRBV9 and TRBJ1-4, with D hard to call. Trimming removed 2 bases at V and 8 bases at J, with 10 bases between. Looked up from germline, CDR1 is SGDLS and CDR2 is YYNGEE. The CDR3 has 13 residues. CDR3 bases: TGTGCCAGCAGCGTTGGGCGAACCGAAAAACTGTTTTTT. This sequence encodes CASSVGRTEKLFF.

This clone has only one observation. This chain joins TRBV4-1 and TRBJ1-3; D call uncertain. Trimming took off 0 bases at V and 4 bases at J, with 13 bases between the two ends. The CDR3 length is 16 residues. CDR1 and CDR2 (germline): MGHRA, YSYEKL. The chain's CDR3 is CASSQDRGQVGNTIYF. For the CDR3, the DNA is TGCGCCAGCAGCCAAGATCGCGGGCAGGTGGGAAACACCATATATTTT.

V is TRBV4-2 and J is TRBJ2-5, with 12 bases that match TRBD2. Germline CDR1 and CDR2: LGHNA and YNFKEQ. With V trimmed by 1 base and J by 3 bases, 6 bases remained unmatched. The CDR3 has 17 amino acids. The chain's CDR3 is CASSQGTSGVGEETQYF. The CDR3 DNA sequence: TGTGCCAGCAGCCAAGGGACTAGCGGGGTCGGGGAAGAGACCCAGTACTTC.

CDR3 sequence reads: CASSRTRGGTAYEQYF. CDR3 nucleotide sequence: TGCGCCAGCAGCAGAACACGGGGGGGCACTGCCTACGAGCAGTACTTC. The J gene is TRBJ2-7, the V gene TRBV10-2; 8 bases map to TRBD2. The CDR3 extends over 16 amino acids. V lost 6 bases, J lost 2 bases, and 12 bases stayed unmatched. The germline V gene encodes CDR1 WSHSY and CDR2 SAAADI.

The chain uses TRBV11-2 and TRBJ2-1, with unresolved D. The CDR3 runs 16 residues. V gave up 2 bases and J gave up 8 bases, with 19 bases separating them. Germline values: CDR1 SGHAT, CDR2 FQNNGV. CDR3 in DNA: TGTGCCAGCAGCTTAAATTTGGGCGTATCCATTGATGAGCAGTTCTTC. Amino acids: CASSLNLGVSIDEQFF.

The CDR3 DNA reads as TGCGCCAGCTCCCGGGGGTACAATGAGCAGTTCTTC. This gives the protein CASSRGYNEQFF. The chain employs TRBV5-1 and TRBJ2-1; D is possibly TRBD2 (6 bases). CDR1 and CDR2 (germline): SGHRS, YFSETQ. V was pared by 7 bases and J by 4 bases, with 9 bases between. This CDR3 region has 12 residues.

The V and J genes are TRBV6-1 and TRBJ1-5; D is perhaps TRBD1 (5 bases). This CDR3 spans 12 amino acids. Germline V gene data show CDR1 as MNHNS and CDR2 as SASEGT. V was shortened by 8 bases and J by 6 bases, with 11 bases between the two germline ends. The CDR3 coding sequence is TGTGCCAGCGGGGCCCTCAGTCAGCCCCAGCATTTT. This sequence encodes CASGALSQPQHF.

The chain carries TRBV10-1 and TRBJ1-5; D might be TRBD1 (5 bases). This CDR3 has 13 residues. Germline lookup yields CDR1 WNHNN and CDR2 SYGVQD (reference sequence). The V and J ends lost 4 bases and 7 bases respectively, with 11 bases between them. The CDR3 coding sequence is TGCGCCAGCAGTGCGGGAGGGGACCAGCCCCAGCATTTT. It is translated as CASSAGGDQPQHF.